The entry below describes one T cell receptor beta chain. The data originate from a study of T cells after yellow fever vaccination. TCRdb passed the 5' RACE reads through MiXCR, listing each CDR3 protein once. The sample yields approximately 550,000 distinct CDR3 sequences, about 14% seen once. V was shortened by 2 bases and J by 2 bases, with 9 bases between the two germline ends. The CDR3 is 15 residues long. The germline V gene has CDR1 SGHTA and CDR2 FQGNSA. The input for sequencing was PBMCs, taken on the day of the yellow fever booster vaccination. This chain joins TRBV7-2 and TRBJ2-2; tentatively, D is TRBD2 (5 bases). The clonotype was recovered from a man in his thirties or forties who received the YFV17D yellow fever vaccine. The CDR3 loop reads CASSLQAANTGELFF. The CDR3 nucleotides are TGTGCCAGCAGCTTACAAGCGGCTAACACCGGGGAGCTGTTTTTT.